The clone carrying this T cell receptor beta chain has more than one count but fewer than ten. This entry comes from a study of tumor-infiltrating lymphocytes in oesophageal squamous cell carcinoma. TCRdb re-analysed the PCR reads in MiXCR, keeping a single row per CDR3 protein. The table has some 10,000 distinct CDR3 sequences, roughly 53% seen once. Germline V gene sequence: CDR1 SEHNR, CDR2 FQNEAQ (reference sequence). The CDR3 is made up of 16 amino acids. J was trimmed by 7 bases and V by 4 bases; bases with no gene match: 11. This receptor was identified in a male donor with esophageal squamous cell carcinoma. The sequencing input was esophageal tumor tissue. The rearrangement uses TRBV7-9 and TRBJ2-1; 9 nucleotides align to TRBD1. The CDR3 DNA follows: TGTGCCAGCAGCTCACGACGACAGGGGGATAGGAATGAGCAGTTCTTC. This sequence encodes CASSSRRQGDRNEQFF.